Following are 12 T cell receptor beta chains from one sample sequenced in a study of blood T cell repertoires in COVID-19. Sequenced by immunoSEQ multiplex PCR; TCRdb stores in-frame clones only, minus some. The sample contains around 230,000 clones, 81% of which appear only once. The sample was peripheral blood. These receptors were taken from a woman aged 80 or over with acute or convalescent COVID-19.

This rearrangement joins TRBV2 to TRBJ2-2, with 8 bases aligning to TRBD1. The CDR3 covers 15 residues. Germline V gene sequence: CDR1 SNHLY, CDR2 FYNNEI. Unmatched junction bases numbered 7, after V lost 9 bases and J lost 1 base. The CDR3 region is CASTGTGGNTGELFF. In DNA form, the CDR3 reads TGTGCCAGTACCGGGACAGGAGGGAACACCGGGGAGCTGTTTTTT.

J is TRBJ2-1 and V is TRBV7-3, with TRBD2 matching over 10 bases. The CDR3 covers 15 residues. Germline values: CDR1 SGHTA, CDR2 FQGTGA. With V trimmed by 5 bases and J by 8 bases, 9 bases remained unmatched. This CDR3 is CASSNRLAGLDEQFF. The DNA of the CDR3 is TGTGCCAGCAGCAATAGACTAGCGGGTTTAGATGAGCAGTTCTTC.

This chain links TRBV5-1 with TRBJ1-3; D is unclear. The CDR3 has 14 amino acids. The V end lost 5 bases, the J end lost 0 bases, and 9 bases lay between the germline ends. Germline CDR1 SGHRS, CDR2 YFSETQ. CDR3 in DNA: TGCGCCAGCAGACGGGATAACTCTGGAAACACCATATATTTT. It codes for CASRRDNSGNTIYF. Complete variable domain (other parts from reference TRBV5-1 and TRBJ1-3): KAGVTQTPRYLIKTRGQQVTLSCSPISGHRSVSWYQQTPGQGLQFLFEYFSETQRNKGNFPGRFSGRQFSNSRSEMNVSTLELGDSALYLCASRRDNSGNTIYFGEGSWLTVV.

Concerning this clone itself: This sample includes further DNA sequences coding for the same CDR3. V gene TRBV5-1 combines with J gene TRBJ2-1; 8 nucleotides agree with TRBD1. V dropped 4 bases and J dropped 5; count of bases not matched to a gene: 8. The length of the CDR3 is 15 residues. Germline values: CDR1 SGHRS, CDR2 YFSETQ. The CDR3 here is CASSPGQGGHNEQFF. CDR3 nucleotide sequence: TGCGCCAGCAGCCCCGGACAGGGTGGTCACAATGAGCAGTTCTTC.

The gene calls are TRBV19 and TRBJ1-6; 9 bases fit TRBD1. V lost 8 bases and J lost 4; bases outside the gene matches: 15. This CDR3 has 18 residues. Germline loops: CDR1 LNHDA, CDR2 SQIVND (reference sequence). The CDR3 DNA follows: TGTGCCAGTGCGCCGGACTTGGACAGGGGTCCATATAATTCACCCCTCCACTTT. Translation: CASAPDLDRGPYNSPLHF.

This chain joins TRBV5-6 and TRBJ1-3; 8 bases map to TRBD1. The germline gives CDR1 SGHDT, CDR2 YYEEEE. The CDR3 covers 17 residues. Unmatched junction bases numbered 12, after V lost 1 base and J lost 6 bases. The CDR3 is CASSLSYDGQGINTIYF. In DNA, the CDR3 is TGTGCCAGCAGCTTGTCTTACGATGGACAGGGTATAAACACCATATATTTT.

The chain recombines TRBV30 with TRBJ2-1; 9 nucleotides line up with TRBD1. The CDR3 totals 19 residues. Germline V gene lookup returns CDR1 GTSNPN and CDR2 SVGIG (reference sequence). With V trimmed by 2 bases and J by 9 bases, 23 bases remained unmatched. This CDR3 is CAWSMGQGGMDGWSGEQFF. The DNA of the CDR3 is TGTGCCTGGAGTATGGGACAGGGCGGGATGGATGGATGGAGTGGTGAGCAGTTCTTC. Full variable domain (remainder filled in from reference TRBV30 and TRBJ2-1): SQTIHQWPATLVQPVGSPLSLECTVEGTSNPNLYWYRQAAGRGLQLLFYSVGIGQISSEVPQNLSASRPQDRQFILSSKKLLLSDSGFYLCAWSMGQGGMDGWSGEQFFGPGTRLTVL.

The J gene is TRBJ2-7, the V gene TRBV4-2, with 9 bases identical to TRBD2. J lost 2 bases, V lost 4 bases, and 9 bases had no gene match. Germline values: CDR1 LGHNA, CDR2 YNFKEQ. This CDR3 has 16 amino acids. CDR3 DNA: TGTGCCAGCAGCCGCGCGGGGGTAGCGGGAGCCTACGAGCAGTACTTC. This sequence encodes CASSRAGVAGAYEQYF.

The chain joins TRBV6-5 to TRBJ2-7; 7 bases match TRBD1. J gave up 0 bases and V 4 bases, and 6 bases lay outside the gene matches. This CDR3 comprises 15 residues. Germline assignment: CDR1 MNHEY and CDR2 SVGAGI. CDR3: CASSSLGQSSYEQYF. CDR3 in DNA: TGTGCCAGCAGTTCCCTGGGACAGAGCTCCTACGAGCAGTACTTC.

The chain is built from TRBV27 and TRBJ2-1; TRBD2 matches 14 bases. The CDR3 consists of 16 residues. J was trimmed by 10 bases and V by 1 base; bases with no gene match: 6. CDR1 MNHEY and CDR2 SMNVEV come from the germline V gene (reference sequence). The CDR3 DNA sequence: TGTGCCAGCAGTTTATGGGGACTAGCGGGGGCAGGGGAGCAGTTCTTC. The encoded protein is CASSLWGLAGAGEQFF.

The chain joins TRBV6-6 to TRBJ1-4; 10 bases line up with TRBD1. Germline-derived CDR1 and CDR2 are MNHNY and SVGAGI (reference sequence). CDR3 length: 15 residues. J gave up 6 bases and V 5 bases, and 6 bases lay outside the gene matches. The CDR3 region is CASSPPGQGYEKLFF. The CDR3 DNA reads TGTGCCAGCAGTCCCCCGGGACAGGGGTATGAAAAACTGTTTTTT.

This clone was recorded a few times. The CDR3 region is CASSLAGGTGPQHF. The CDR3 region has the DNA TGTGCCAGCAGCTTGGCCGGCGGGACCGGGCCCCAGCATTTT. The chain is built from TRBV5-6 and TRBJ1-5; D is perhaps TRBD1 (5 bases). CDR1 is SGHDT, CDR2 YYEEEE, per germline. CDR3 length: 14 amino acids. The V end lost 0 bases, the J end lost 9 bases, and 13 bases lay between the germline ends.